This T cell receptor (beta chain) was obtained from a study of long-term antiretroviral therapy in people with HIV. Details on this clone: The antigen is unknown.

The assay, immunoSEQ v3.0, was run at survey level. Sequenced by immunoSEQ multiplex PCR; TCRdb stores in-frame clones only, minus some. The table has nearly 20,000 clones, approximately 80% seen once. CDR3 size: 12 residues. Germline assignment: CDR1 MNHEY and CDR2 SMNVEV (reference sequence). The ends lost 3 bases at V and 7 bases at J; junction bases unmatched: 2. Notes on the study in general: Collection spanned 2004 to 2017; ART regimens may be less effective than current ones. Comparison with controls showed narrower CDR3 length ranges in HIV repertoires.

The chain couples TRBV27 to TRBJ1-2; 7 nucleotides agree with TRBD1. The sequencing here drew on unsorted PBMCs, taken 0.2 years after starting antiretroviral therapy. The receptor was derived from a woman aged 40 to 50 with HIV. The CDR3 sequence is CASSFSGGGYTF. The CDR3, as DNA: TGTGCCAGCAGTTTTTCAGGGGGTGGCTACACCTTC.